Presented here are 10 T cell receptor beta chains from one specimen sequenced in a study of T-cell memory formation after mild COVID-19. TCRdb redid the calling of the 5' RACE reads with MiXCR, one entry per CDR3 protein. Found here are approximately 500,000 distinct CDR3 sequences, around a quarter of them singletons; the top ten hold 12%. Material: PBMCs or a T cell subset sorted from them (not recorded which). The receptors shown here come from an adult woman who had mild COVID-19 (a few samples of this study predate the infection). Cell type and time point are not known.

The chain employs TRBV29-1 and TRBJ1-1; D gene uncertain. Per germline, CDR1 SQVTM and CDR2 ANQGSEA. V was pared by 4 bases and J by 5 bases, with 14 bases between. This CDR3 is 13 amino acids long. Here the CDR3 reads CSVVQDIGTEAFF. CDR3 coding DNA: TGCAGCGTTGTTCAGGATATTGGGACTGAAGCTTTCTTT. The full variable domain, in which reference TRBV29-1 and TRBJ1-1 provide the parts outside the CDR3, is SAVISQKPSRDICQRGTSLTIQCQVDSQVTMMFWYRQQPGQSLTLIATANQGSEATYESGFVIDKFPISRPNLTFSTLTVSNMSPEDSSIYLCSVVQDIGTEAFFGQGTRLTVV.

The table lists this clonotype with many counts. The V gene is TRBV6-4, the J gene TRBJ2-1; 14 bases match TRBD2. The V gene end was trimmed by 1 base and the J gene end by 5 bases; junction bases not matched to a gene: 10. This CDR3 is built from 19 residues. CDR1 and CDR2 from the germline V gene are MRHNA and SNTAGT. The CDR3 loop reads CASSDWTSGGPDTHNEQFF. The CDR3, as DNA: TGTGCCAGCAGTGACTGGACTAGCGGGGGGCCCGACACCCACAATGAGCAGTTCTTC.

J is TRBJ1-1 and V is TRBV28; D may be TRBD1 (5 bases). The ends were cut back, 4 bases at V and 11 bases at J, with 17 bases in the middle. The CDR3 length is 13 residues. Germline-derived CDR1 and CDR2 are MDHEN and SYDVKM. The CDR3: CASSYPQGLRAFF. Written as DNA, the CDR3 is TGTGCCAGCAGTTACCCTCAGGGTTTGCGGGCTTTCTTT.

This clonotype appeared a few times. This chain uses TRBV5-1 with TRBJ2-7; 8 bases are shared with TRBD1. The CDR3 consists of 15 residues. Germline CDR1 reads SGHRS; CDR2 reads YFSETQ. The trim removed 0 bases at V and 3 bases at J, leaving 5 bases unmatched. CDR3 in DNA: TGCGCCAGCAGCTTGGGGACAGGGACTCGCTACGAGCAGTACTTC. It specifies CASSLGTGTRYEQYF.

This clonotype came up a few times. The J gene is TRBJ2-7, the V gene TRBV2, with D possibly being TRBD1 or TRBD2 (5 bases each). Per the germline V gene, CDR1 is SNHLY and CDR2 is FYNNEI. The CDR3 length is 15 residues. Trimming removed 7 bases at V and 1 base at J, with 17 bases between. In DNA form, the CDR3 reads TGTGCCAGCAAGGGGTGGGACGTCGGGTCCTACGAGCAGTACTTC. Translating gives CASKGWDVGSYEQYF.

There are a few counts of this clonotype. V is TRBV7-8 and J is TRBJ2-1; TRBD1 is a possible D gene (5 bases). V was shortened by 5 bases and J by 3 bases, with 14 bases between the two germline ends. The CDR3 covers 15 residues. In germline, CDR1 is SGHVS, CDR2 FQNEAQ. The CDR3 loop is CASSPVSQGYNEQFF. The CDR3 coding sequence is TGTGCCAGCAGCCCAGTTTCCCAGGGCTACAATGAGCAGTTCTTC. Using reference TRBV7-8 and TRBJ2-1 for the parts outside the CDR3, the full variable domain is GAGVSQSPRYKVAKRGQDVALRCDPISGHVSLFWYQQALGQGPEFLTYFQNEAQLDKSGLPSDRFFAERPEGSVSTLKIQRTQQEDSAVYLCASSPVSQGYNEQFFGPGTRLTVL.

This clonotype has a handful of counts. The V and J genes are TRBV27 and TRBJ2-5; D remains ambiguous. With 6 bases removed from V and 3 bases from J, the gap between germline ends came to 5 bases. Germline assignment: CDR1 MNHEY and CDR2 SMNVEV (reference sequence). This CDR3 comprises 11 residues. In DNA form, the CDR3 reads TGTGCCAGCAGCAATAAAGAGACCCAGTACTTC. Residues: CASSNKETQYF.

Notes on this clonotype: This may be a read error, as it is one base from a much larger clone. The rearrangement uses TRBV6-4 and TRBJ2-1, with 7 nucleotides matching TRBD1. The CDR3 spans 15 residues. Germline trimming cut 3 bases from V and 6 bases from J; bases unmatched to any gene: 8. CDR1 is MRHNA, CDR2 SNTAGT, per germline. CDR3 coding DNA: TGTGCCAGCAGTGAGAATACAGGGGCGAGCAATGAGCAGTTCTTC. Residues: CASSENTGASNEQFF.

This chain connects TRBV7-9 to TRBJ1-1; D unresolved. Germline CDR1 reads SEHNR; CDR2 reads FQNEAQ (reference sequence). Trimming left V 1 base short and J 5 bases short, with 8 bases between. The CDR3 runs 13 residues. CDR3 bases: TGTGCCAGCAGCTTAGATGTCGTGACTGAAGCTTTCTTT. Amino acids: CASSLDVVTEAFF.

This clonotype has more than one count but fewer than ten. The chain links TRBV10-3 to TRBJ2-7; unclear D gene. The CDR3 consists of 12 residues. Germline V gene sequence: CDR1 ENHRY, CDR2 SYGVKD. Trimming pared 4 bases from V and 4 bases from J, leaving 8 bases between. CDR3 nucleotides: TGTGCCATCAGTGGAGACGGTTACGAGCAGTACTTC. Its translation: CAISGDGYEQYF.